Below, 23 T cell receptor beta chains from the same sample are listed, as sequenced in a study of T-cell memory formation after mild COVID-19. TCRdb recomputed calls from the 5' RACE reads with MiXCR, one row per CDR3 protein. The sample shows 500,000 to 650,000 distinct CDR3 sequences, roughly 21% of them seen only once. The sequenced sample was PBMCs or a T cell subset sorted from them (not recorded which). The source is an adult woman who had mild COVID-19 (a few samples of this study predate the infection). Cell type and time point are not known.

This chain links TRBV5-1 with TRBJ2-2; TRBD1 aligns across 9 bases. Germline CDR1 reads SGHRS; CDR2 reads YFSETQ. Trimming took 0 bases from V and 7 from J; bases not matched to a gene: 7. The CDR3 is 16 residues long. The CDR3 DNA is TGCGCCAGCAGCTTGGGGACAGGGGTGACGGACGGGGAGCTGTTTTTT. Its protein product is CASSLGTGVTDGELFF.

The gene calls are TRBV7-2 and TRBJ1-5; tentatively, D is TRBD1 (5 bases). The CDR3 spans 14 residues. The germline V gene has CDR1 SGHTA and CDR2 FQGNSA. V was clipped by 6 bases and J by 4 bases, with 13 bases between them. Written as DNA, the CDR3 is TGTGCCAGCAGTCATGGACATACGAATCAGCCCCAGCATTTT. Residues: CASSHGHTNQPQHF.

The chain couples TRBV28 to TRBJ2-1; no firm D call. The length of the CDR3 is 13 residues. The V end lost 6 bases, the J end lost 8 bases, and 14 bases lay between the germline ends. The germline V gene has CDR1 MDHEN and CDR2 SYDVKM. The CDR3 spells CASSPRWLHEQFF. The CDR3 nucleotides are TGTGCCAGCAGCCCTCGATGGCTTCATGAGCAGTTCTTC.

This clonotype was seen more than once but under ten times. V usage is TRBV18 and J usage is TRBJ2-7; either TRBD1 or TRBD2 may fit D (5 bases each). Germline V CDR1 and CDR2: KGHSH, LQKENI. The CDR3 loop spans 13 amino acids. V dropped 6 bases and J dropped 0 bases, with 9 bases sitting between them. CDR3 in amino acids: CASSRDHSYEQYF. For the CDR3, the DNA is TGTGCCAGCTCCCGGGACCACTCCTACGAGCAGTACTTC. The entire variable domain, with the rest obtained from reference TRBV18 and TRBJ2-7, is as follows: NAGVMQNPRHLVRRRGQEARLRCSPMKGHSHVYWYRQLPEEGLKFMVYLQKENIIDESGMPKERFSAEFPKEGPSILRIQQVVRGDSAAYFCASSRDHSYEQYFGPGTRLTVT.

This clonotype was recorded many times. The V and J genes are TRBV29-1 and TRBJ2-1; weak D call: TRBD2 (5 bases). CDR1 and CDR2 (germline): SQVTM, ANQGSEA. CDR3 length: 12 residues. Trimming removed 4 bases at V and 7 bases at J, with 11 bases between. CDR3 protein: CSVVGRLNEQFF. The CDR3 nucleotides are TGCAGCGTTGTAGGGAGACTTAATGAGCAGTTCTTC.

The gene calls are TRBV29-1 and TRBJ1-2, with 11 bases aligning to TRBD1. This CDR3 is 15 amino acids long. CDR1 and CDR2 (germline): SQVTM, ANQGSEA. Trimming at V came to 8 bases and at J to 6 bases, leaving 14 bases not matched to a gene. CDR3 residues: CSPLSPGQGVDGYTF. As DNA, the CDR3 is TGCAGCCCCCTGTCCCCGGGACAGGGGGTCGATGGCTACACCTTC.

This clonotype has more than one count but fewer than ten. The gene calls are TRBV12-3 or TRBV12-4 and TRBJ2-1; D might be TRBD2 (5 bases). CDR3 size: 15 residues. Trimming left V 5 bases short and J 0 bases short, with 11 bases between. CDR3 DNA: TGTGCCAGCAGTGCTGACTATAGCTCCTACAATGAGCAGTTCTTC. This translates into CASSADYSSYNEQFF.

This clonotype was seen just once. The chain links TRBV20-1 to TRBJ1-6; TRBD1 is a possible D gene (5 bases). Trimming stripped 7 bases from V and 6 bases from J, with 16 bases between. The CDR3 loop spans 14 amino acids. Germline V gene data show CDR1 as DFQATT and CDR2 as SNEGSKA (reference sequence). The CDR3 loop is CSVSRRDSNSPLHF. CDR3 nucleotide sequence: TGCAGTGTTTCACGACGCGACAGTAATTCACCCCTCCACTTT.

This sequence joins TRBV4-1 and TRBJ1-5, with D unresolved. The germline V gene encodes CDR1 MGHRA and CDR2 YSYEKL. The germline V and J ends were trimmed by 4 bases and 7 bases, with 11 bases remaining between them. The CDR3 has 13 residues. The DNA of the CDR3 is TGCGCCAGCAGCCCCAATCCGGAACAGCCCCAGCATTTT. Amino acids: CASSPNPEQPQHF.

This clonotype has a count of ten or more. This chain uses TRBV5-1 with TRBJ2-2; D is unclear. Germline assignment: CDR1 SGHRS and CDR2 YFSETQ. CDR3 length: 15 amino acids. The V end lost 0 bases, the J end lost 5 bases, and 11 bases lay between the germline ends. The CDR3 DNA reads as TGCGCCAGCAGCTTGGTAGCCAGCAATACCGGGGAGCTGTTTTTT. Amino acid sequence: CASSLVASNTGELFF.

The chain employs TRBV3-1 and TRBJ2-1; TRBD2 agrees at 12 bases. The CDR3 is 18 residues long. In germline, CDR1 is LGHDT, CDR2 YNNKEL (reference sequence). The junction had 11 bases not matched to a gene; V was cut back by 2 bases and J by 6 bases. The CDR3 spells CASSQTTPSGRAANEQFF. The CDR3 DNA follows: TGTGCCAGCAGCCAAACCACCCCTAGCGGGAGGGCCGCCAATGAGCAGTTCTTC.

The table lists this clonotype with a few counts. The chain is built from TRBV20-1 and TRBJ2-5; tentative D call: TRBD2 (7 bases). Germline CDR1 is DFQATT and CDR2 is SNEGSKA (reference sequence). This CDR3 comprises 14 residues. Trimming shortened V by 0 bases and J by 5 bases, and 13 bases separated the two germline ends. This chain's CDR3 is CSARDRRGGETQYF. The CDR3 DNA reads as TGCAGTGCTAGAGACCGCAGGGGAGGGGAGACCCAGTACTTC.

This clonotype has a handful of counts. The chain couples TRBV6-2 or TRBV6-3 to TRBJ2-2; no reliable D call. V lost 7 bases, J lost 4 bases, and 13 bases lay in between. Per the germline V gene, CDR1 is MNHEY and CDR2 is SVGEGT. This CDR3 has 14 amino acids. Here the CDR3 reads CASTLVGITGELFF. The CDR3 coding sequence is TGTGCCAGCACCCTAGTCGGTATCACCGGGGAGCTGTTTTTT.

The CDR3 region is CASSSRTSGEETGSIEQFF. DNA of the CDR3: TGTGCCAGCAGCTCGAGGACTAGCGGGGAGGAAACGGGTTCTATAGAGCAGTTCTTC. V usage is TRBV11-3 and J usage is TRBJ2-1; 12 nucleotides agree with TRBD2. This CDR3 spans 19 amino acids. J gave up 10 bases and V 4 bases, and 20 bases lay outside the gene matches. Germline V gene sequence: CDR1 SGHNT, CDR2 YENEEA.

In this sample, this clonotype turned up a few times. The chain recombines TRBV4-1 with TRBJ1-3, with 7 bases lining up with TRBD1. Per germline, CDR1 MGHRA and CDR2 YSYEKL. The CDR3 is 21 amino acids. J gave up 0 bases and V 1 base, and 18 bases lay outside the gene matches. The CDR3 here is CASSQGEQGTGALSSGNTIYF. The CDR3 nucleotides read TGCGCCAGCAGCCAAGGCGAGCAGGGAACAGGGGCCCTAAGCTCTGGAAACACCATATATTTT.

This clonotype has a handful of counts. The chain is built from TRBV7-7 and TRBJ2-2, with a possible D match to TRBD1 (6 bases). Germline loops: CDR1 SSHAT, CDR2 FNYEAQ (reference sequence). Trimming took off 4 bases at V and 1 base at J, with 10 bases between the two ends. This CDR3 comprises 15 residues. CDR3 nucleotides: TGTGCCAGCAGCTCGGGGACACGGAACACCGGGGAGCTGTTTTTT. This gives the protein CASSSGTRNTGELFF. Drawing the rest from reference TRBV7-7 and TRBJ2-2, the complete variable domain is GAGVSQSPRYKVTKRGQDVTLRCDPISSHATLYWYQQALGQGPEFLTYFNYEAQPDKSGLPSDRFSAERPEGSISTLTIQRTEQRDSAMYRCASSSGTRNTGELFFGEGSRLTVL.

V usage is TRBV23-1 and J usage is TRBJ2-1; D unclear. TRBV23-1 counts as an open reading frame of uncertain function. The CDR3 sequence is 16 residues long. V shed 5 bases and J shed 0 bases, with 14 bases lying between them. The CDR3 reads CASSSDCEDSYNEQFF. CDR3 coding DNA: TGCGCCAGCAGTTCCGATTGTGAGGACTCCTACAATGAGCAGTTCTTC.

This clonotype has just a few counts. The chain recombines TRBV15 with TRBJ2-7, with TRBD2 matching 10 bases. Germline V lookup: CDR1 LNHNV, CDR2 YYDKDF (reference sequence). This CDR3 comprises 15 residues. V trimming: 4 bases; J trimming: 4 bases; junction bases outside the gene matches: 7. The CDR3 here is CATSIGTSASYEQYF. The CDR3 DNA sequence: TGTGCCACCAGCATTGGGACTAGCGCTTCTTACGAGCAGTACTTC.

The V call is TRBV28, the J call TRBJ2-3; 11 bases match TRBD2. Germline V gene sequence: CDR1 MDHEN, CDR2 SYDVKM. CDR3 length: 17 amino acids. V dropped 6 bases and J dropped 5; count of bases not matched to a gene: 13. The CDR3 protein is CASRLPGTSGSKDTQYF. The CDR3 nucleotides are TGTGCCAGCAGGCTCCCAGGCACTAGCGGGAGTAAAGATACGCAGTATTTT.

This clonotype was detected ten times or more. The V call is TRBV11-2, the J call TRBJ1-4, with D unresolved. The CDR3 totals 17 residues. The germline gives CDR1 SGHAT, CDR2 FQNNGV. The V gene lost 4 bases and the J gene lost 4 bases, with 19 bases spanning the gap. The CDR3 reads CASSSLKVQSSNEKLFF. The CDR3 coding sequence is TGTGCCAGCAGCTCCTTAAAGGTTCAGTCGAGTAATGAAAAACTGTTTTTT.

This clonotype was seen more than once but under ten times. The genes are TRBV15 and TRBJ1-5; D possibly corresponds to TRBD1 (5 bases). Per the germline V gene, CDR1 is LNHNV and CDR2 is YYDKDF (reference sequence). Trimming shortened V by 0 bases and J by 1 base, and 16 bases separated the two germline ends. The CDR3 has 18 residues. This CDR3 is CATSRDHRPGKSNQPQHF. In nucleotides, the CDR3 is TGTGCCACCAGCAGAGATCACCGTCCAGGGAAAAGCAATCAGCCCCAGCATTTT.

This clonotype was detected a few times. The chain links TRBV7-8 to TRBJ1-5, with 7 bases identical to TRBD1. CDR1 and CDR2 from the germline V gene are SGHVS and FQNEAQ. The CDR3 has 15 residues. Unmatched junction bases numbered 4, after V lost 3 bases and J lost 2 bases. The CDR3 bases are TGTGCCAGCAGCTTTTATGACAGGGGCAATCAGCCCCAGCATTTT. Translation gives CASSFYDRGNQPQHF.

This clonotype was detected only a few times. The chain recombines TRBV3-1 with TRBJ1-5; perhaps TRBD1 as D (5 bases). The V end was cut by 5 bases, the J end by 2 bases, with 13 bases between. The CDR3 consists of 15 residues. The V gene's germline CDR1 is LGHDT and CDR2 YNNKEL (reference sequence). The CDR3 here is CASSNGGKGNQPQHF. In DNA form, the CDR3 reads TGTGCCAGCAGCAACGGGGGAAAGGGCAATCAGCCCCAGCATTTT.